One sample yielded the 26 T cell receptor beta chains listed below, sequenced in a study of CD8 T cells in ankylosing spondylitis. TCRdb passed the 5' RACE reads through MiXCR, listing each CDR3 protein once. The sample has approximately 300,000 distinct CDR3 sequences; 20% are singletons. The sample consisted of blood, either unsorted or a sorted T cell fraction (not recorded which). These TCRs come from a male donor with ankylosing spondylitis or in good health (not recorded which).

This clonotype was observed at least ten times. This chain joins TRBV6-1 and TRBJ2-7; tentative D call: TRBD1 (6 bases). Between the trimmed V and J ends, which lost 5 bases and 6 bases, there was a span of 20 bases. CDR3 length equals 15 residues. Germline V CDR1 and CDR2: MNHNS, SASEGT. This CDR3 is CASSPQQGKVSEQYV. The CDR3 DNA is TGTGCCAGCAGTCCTCAGCAGGGGAAAGTAAGCGAGCAGTACGTC.

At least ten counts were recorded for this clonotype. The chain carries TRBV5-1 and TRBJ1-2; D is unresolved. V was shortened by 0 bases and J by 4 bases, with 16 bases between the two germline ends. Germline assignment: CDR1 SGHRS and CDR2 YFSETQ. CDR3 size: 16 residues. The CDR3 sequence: CASSLGPALAGYGYTF. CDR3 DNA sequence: TGCGCCAGCAGCTTGGGACCGGCTCTTGCTGGCTATGGCTACACCTTC.

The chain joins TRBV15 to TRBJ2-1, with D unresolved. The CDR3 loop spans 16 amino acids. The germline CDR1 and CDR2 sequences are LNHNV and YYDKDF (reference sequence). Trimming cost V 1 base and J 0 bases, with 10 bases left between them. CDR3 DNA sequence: TGTGCCACCAGCAGAGCCACAGCCAGCTCCTACAATGAGCAGTTCTTC. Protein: CATSRATASSYNEQFF.

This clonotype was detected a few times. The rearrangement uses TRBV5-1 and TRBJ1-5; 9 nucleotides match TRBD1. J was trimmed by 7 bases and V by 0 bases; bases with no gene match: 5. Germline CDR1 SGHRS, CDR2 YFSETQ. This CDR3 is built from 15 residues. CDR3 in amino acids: CASSLGTGERQPQHF. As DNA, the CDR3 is TGCGCCAGCAGCTTGGGGACAGGGGAACGGCAGCCCCAGCATTTT.

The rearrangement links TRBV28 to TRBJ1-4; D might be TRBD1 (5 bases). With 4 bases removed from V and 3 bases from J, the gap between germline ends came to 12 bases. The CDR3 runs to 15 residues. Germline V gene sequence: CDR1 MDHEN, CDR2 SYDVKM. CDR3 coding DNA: TGTGCCAGCAGTTACGGGACCGGGGCTAATGAAAAACTGTTTTTT. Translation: CASSYGTGANEKLFF.

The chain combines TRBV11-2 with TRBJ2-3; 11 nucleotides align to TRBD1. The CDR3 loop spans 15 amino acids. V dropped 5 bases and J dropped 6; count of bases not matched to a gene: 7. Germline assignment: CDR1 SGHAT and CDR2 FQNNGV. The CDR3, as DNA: TGTGCCAGCAGCGGACAGGGGGCCTTCCCCGATACGCAGTATTTT. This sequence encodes CASSGQGAFPDTQYF.

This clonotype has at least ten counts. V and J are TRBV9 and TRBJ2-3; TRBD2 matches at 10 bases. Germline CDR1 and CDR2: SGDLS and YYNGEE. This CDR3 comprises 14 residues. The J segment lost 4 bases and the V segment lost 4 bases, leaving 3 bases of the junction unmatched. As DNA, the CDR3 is TGTGCCAGCAGCCCGGGACTAGCGTCAGATACGCAGTATTTT. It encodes CASSPGLASDTQYF.

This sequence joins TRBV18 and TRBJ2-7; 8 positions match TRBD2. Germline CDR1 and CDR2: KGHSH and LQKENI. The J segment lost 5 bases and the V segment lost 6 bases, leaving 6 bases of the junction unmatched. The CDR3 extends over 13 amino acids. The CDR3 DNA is TGTGCCAGCTCGGCGGGGGGTCAGGACGAGCAGTACGTC. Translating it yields CASSAGGQDEQYV.

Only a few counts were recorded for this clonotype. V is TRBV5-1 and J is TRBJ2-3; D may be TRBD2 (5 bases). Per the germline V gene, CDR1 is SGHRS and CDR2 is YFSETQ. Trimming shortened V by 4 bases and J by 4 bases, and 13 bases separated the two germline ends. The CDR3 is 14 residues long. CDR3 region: CASSREIHSDTQYF. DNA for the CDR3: TGCGCCAGCAGCAGGGAGATTCATTCAGATACGCAGTATTTT.

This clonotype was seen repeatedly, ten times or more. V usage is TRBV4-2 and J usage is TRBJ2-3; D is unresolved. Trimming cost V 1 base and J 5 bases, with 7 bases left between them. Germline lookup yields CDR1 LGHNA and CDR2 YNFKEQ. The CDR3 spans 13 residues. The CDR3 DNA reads TGTGCCAGCAGCCAAGGGTGGGGAGATACGCAGTATTTT. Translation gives CASSQGWGDTQYF.

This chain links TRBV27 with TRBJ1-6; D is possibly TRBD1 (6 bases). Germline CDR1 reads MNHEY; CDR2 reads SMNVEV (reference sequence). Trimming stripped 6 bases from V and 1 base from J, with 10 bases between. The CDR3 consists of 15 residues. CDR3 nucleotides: TGTGCCAGCAGACTAGGGGGTTCCTATAATTCACCCCTCCACTTT. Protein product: CASRLGGSYNSPLHF.

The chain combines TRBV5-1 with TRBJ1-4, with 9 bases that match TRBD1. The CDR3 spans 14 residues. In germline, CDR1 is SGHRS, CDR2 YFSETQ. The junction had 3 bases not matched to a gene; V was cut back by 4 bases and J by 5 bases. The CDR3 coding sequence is TGCGCCAGCAGCCACGGACAGGGGAATGAAAAACTGTTTTTT. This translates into CASSHGQGNEKLFF.

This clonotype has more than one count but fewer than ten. The CDR3 loop reads CASAVGQGVNQPQHF. CDR3 bases: TGCGCCAGCGCCGTGGGACAGGGGGTTAATCAGCCCCAGCATTTT. The chain uses TRBV5-1 and TRBJ1-5; the match to TRBD1 covers 11 bases. This CDR3 comprises 15 residues. Germline assignment: CDR1 SGHRS and CDR2 YFSETQ. The junction had 7 bases not matched to a gene; V was cut back by 7 bases and J by 4 bases.

CDR3 bases: TGTGCCAGCAGCCAAGGACAGCCAGCTTTCTTT. It is translated as CASSQGQPAFF. The chain uses TRBV3-1 and TRBJ1-1; D is perhaps TRBD1 (5 bases). V dropped 1 base and J dropped 10 bases, with 7 bases sitting between them. The V gene's germline CDR1 is LGHDT and CDR2 YNNKEL (reference sequence). This CDR3 is 11 amino acids long.

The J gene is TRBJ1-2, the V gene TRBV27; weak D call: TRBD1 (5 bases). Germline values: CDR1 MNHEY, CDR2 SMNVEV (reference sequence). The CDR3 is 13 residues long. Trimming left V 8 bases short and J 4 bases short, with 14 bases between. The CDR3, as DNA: TGTGCCAGCGGGGGAGGAGGCCTCTATGGCTACACCTTC. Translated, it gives CASGGGGLYGYTF.

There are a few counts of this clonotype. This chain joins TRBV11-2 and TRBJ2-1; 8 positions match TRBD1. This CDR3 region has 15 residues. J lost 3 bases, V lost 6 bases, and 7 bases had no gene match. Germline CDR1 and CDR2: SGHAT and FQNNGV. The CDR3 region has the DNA TGTGCCAGCAGACTGGACAGGGCCAACTACAATGAGCAGTTCTTC. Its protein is CASRLDRANYNEQFF.

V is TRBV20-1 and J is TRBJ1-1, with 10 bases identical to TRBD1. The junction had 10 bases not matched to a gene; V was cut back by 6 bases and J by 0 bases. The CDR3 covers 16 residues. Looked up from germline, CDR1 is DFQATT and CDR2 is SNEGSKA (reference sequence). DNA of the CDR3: TGCAGTGCGCCGAAACGGACAGGGGGACTGAACACTGAAGCTTTCTTT. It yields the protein CSAPKRTGGLNTEAFF.

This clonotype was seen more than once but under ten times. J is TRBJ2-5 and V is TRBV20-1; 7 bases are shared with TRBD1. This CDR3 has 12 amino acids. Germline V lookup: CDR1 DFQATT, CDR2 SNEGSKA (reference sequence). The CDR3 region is CSPWTGQETQYF. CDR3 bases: TGCAGCCCATGGACAGGACAAGAGACCCAGTACTTC.

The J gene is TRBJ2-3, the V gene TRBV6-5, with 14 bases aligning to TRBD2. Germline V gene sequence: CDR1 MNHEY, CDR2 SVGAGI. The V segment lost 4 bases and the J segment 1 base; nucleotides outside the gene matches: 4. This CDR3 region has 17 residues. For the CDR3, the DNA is TGTGCCAGCAGTTCGACTAGCGGGGGGGCTGGCACAGATACGCAGTATTTT. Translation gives CASSSTSGGAGTDTQYF.

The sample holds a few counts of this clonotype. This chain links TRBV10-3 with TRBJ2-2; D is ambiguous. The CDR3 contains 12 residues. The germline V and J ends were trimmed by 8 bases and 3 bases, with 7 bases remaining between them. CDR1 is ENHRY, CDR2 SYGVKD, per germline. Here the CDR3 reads CAIRPHTGELFF. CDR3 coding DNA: TGTGCCATCCGGCCACACACCGGGGAGCTGTTTTTT.

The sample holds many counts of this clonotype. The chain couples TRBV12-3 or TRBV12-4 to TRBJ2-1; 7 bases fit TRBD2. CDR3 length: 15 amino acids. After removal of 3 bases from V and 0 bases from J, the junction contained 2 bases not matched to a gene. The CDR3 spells CASSFRTSSYNEQFF. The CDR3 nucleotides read TGTGCCAGCAGTTTCCGGACTAGCTCCTACAATGAGCAGTTCTTC.

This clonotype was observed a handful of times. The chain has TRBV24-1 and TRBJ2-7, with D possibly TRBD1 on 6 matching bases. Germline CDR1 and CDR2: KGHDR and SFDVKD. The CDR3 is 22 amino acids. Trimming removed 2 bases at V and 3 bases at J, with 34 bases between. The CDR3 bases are TGTGCCACCAGTGATTGGTGTGACAGGCCATCCGGTGAGGTATCTGCGGGCTACGAGCAGTACGTC. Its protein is CATSDWCDRPSGEVSAGYEQYV.

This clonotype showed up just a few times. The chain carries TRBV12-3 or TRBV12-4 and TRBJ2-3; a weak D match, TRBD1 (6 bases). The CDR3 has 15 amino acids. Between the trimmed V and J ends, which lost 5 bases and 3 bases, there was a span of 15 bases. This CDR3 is CASSKTLQGTDTQYF. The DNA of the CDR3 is TGTGCCAGCAGTAAAACTTTACAGGGTACAGATACGCAGTATTTT.

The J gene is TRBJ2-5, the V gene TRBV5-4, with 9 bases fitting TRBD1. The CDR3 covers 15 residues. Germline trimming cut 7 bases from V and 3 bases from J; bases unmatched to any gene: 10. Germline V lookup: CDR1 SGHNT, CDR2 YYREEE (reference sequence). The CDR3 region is CASRSPDRGKETQYF. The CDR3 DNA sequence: TGTGCCAGCCGTTCCCCGGACAGGGGAAAAGAGACCCAGTACTTC.

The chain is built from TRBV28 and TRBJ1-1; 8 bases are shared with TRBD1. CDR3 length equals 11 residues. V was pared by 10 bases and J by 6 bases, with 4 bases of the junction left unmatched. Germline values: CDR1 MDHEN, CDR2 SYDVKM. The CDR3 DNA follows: TGTGCCATATGGACAGGGTCTGAAGCTTTCTTT. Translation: CAIWTGSEAFF.

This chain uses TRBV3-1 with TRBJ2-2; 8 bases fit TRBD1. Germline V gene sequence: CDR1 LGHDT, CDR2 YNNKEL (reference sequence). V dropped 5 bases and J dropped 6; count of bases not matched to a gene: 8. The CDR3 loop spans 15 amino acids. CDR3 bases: TGTGCCAGCAGCTCATCGACAGGGGTGCCCGGGGAGCTGTTTTTT. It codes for CASSSSTGVPGELFF. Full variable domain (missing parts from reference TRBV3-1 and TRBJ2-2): DTAVSQTPKYLVTQMGNDKSIKCEQNLGHDTMYWYKQDSKKFLKIMFSYNNKELIINETVPNRFSPKSPDKAHLNLHINSLELGDSAVYFCASSSSTGVPGELFFGEGSRLTVL.